The TCR beta chain under discussion was sequenced for a study of regulatory and conventional T cells in RAG deficiency. Study-wide results and caveats: RAG-deficient patients showed markedly lower Shannon entropy and higher Simpson indices than control T-cell subsets. Omenn patients showed >85% Treg-Tconv overlap and shorter CDR3 lengths. Omenn syndrome and CID/AS patients had about 100-fold fewer unique Treg TCR beta sequences, versus around 9.8-fold elsewhere.

Clones were sequenced by immunoSEQ multiplex PCR, and TCRdb holds only the in-frame ones, with some missing. The sample records tens of thousands of clones, roughly 96% being singletons. On this clone: Its antigen remains unidentified.

The sorted conventional CD4+ T cells were CD25-low and CD127-high, with genomic DNA sequenced. V shed 5 bases, J shed 2 bases, and the junction held 5 bases outside the gene matches. Germline lookup yields CDR1 SGHNT and CDR2 YENEEA. This CDR3 is built from 15 residues. These sequences were also reported in another study, on regulatory T cells. As reported in that work: Primers: 52 TRBV forward and 13 TRBJ reverse. Skewed V and J usage and few unique V-J pairs marked patient repertoires, most in Tregs.

The sequence was collected from a human donor in good health. The chain recombines TRBV11-3 with TRBJ2-7, with 11 nucleotides matching TRBD1. The sequenced sample consisted of CD25- CD4+ T cells sorted from blood. The CDR3 region is CASSPGQGAAYEQYF. The CDR3 DNA sequence: TGTGCCAGCAGCCCAGGACAGGGGGCGGCCTACGAGCAGTACTTC.